This T cell receptor (beta chain) was recovered during a study of cytomegalovirus exposure and HLA in healthy donors. Study-level findings and limits: Available immune exposure information was restricted to CMV serostatus only. Reports indicated that the classifier achieved high specificity and sensitivity in diagnosing cytomegalovirus status. In an earlier analysis, productive rearrangement rates for most beta V segments clustered near 87% or 30%.

Note on this clone: Its antigen is undetermined.

The PCR employed 60 Vbeta primers together with 13 Jbeta primers. Assay used: immunoSEQ multiplex PCR; TCRdb lists only in-frame clones, some missing. The table records around 65,000 clones, 75% of them present only once. The donors, nominally healthy at sampling, likely had unrecorded immune exposures. The germline V gene has CDR1 MNHNY and CDR2 SVGAGI (reference sequence). This CDR3 spans 12 amino acids. V was cut by 5 bases and J by 5 bases, with 9 bases left in between. V usage is TRBV6-6 and J usage is TRBJ2-5; D may be TRBD2 (5 bases). The specimen sequenced was PBMCs. This receptor was taken from a woman aged 30 to 39 in good health and CMV-seropositive. CDR3 sequence (DNA): TGTGCCAGCAGTCCATCGGGGGAGACCCAGTACTTC. Its translation: CASSPSGETQYF.